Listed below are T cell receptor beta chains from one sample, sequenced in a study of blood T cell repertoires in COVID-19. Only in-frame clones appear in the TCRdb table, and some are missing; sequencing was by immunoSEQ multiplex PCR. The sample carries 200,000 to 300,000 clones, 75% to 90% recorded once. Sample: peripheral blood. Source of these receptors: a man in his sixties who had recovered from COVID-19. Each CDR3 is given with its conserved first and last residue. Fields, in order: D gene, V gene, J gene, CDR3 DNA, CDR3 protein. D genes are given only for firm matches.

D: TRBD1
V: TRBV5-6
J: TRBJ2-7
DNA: TGTGCCAGCAGCTTAGGGACAGCTTATTACGAGCAGTACTTC
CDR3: CASSLGTAYYEQYF

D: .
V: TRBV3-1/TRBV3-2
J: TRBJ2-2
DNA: TGTGCCAGCAGCCACTTGGCCTCCGGGGAGCTGTTTTTT
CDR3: CASSHLASGELFF

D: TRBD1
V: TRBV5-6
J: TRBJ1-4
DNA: TGTGCCAGCAGCTTGTCACCCAGGGGGCGCCGTGAAAAACTGTTTTTT
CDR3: CASSLSPRGRREKLFF

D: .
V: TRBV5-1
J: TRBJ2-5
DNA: TGCGCCAGCAGCTTGGTTGGGTCGGGGGGCCCTTGGTTACAAGAGACCCAGTACTTC
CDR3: CASSLVGSGGPWLQETQYF

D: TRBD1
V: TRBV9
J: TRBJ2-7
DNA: TGTGCCAGCAGCAGTAGGGACAGGTCCTACGAGCAGTACTTC
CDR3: CASSSRDRSYEQYF

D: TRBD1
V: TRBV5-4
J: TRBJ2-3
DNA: TGTGCCAGCAGCCTAGGACAGGGGTTGAGCACAGATACGCAGTATTTT
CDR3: CASSLGQGLSTDTQYF

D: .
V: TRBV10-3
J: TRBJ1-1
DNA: TGTGCCATCAGTGAGTCCTTGAGGCAGACGAACACTGAAGCTTTCTTT
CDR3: CAISESLRQTNTEAFF

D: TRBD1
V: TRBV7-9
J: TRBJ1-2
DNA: TGTGCCAGCACGACAGGGGGCGTCTATGGCTACACCTTC
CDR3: CASTTGGVYGYTF

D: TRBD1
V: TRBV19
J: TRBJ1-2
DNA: TGTGCCAGTACCTCCGGGACAGGGTCTGGCTACACCTTC
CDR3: CASTSGTGSGYTF

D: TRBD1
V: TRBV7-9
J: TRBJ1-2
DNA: TGTGCCAGCAGCCCTCGGGACAGGGGGGGGTATGGCTACACCTTC
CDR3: CASSPRDRGGYGYTF

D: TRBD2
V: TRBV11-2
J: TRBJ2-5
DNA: TGTGCCAGCAGGGGGACTAGCGGGGCCCCCGGGACCCAGTACTTC
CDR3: CASRGTSGAPGTQYF

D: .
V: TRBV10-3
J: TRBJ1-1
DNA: TGTGCCATCAGTGCTGTTCAGGCTGAAGCTTTCTTT
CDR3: CAISAVQAEAFF

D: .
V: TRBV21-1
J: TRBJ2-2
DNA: TGTGCCAGCAGCAAAGTCGCGTCTACGAGCACCGGGGAGCTGTTTTTT
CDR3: CASSKVASTSTGELFF

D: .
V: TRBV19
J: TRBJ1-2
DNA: TGTGCCAGTAGTATAGTAACCGGGGATGGCTACACCTTC
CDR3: CASSIVTGDGYTF

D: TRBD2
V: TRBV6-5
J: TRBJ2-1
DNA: TGTGCCAGCAGTTCGGGACTAGAGATCTACAATGAGCAGTTCTTC
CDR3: CASSSGLEIYNEQFF

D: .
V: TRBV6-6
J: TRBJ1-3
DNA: TGTGCCAGCAGTTACGCAGGGTCTGGAAACACCATATATTTT
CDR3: CASSYAGSGNTIYF

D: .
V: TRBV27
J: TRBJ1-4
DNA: TGTGCCAGCAAATCCCACAGGGCTAATGAAAAACTGTTTTTT
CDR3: CASKSHRANEKLFF

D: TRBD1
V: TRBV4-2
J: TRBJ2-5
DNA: TGTGCCAGCAGCCGCGACAGGGTTGAAGAGACCCAGTACTTC
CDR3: CASSRDRVEETQYF

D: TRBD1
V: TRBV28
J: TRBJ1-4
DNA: TGTGCCAGCGCTAGGAGGACAGGGAATGAAAAACTGTTTTTT
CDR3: CASARRTGNEKLFF

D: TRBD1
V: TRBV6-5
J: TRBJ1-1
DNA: TGTGCCAGCATCTTCCAGGGGGCCTCTGAAGCTTTCTTT
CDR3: CASIFQGASEAFF

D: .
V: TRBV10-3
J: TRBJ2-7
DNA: TGTGCCATCAGTGAACGGTTAAACTCCTACGAGCAGTACTTC
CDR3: CAISERLNSYEQYF

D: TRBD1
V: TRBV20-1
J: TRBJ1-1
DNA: TGCAGTGCTAGTCGACAGGGGATGAACACTGAAGCTTTCTTT
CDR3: CSASRQGMNTEAFF

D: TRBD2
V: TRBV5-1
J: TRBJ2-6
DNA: TGCGCCAACCTAGGGGTTCGTACGATAGCGGGGGGACTCTCTGGGGCCAACGTCCTGACTTTC
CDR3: CANLGVRTIAGGLSGANVLTF

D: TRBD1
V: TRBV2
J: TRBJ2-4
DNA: TGTGCCAGCAGTGAAGGTGGGACAGGAAAAAACATTCAGTACTTC
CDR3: CASSEGGTGKNIQYF